A single sample is the source of the 30 T cell receptor beta chains below, sequenced in a study of cytomegalovirus exposure and HLA in healthy donors. The primer mix had 60 Vbeta and 13 Jbeta primers. This table comes from immunoSEQ multiplex PCR, and its TCRdb copy is limited to in-frame clones, with some not included. This table holds 95,000 to 100,000 clones, 65% to 80% found once. Sequencing input: PBMCs. Receptor source: a man aged 50 to 59 in good health and CMV-seronegative.

This clone was counted a few times. Written as DNA, the CDR3 is TGCGCCAGCACTGCTAGCGGGAGGGGTCGTGATACGCAGTATTTT. Protein product: CASTASGRGRDTQYF. J is TRBJ2-3 and V is TRBV10-2, with 12 bases matching TRBD2. Germline loops: CDR1 WSHSY, CDR2 SAAADI. V trimming: 7 bases; J trimming: 6 bases; junction bases outside the gene matches: 8. The CDR3 is 15 residues long.

The chain has TRBV5-6 and TRBJ1-2; D remains unclear. The ends were cut back, 4 bases at V and 4 bases at J, with 11 bases in the middle. Germline CDR1 and CDR2: SGHDT and YYEEEE. CDR3 size: 13 residues. CDR3 nucleotides: TGTGCCAGCAGCCCGGGGTCTACCTATGGCTACACCTTC. Translation gives CASSPGSTYGYTF. The full variable domain, rest sourced from reference TRBV5-6 and TRBJ1-2, is DAGVTQSPTHLIKTRGQQVTLRCSPKSGHDTVSWYQQALGQGPQFIFQYYEEEERQRGNFPDRFSGHQFPNYSSELNVNALLLGDSALYLCASSPGSTYGYTFGSGTRLTVV.

The rearrangement joins TRBV5-6 to TRBJ2-5; 8 bases fit TRBD2. Germline CDR1 is SGHDT and CDR2 is YYEEEE. This CDR3 has 17 residues. After removal of 0 bases from V and 5 bases from J, the junction contained 12 bases not matched to a gene. The CDR3 region has the DNA TGTGCCAGCAGCTTGGCTGGGGCAGCGGGAGTGGAGGAGACCCAGTACTTC. Translation gives CASSLAGAAGVEETQYF.

The rearrangement uses TRBV14 and TRBJ2-7; D remains unclear. Germline assignment: CDR1 SGHDN and CDR2 FVKESK. The CDR3 sequence is 11 residues long. Trimming cost V 0 bases and J 6 bases, with 3 bases left between them. This CDR3 reads CASSQDFEQYF. CDR3 coding DNA: TGTGCCAGCAGCCAAGACTTCGAGCAGTACTTC.

The genes are TRBV27 and TRBJ1-1; TRBD1 might be the D (6 bases). This CDR3 has 14 amino acids. Germline V gene sequence: CDR1 MNHEY, CDR2 SMNVEV (reference sequence). V was clipped by 5 bases and J by 3 bases, with 13 bases between them. The chain's CDR3 is CASSQYRAHTEAFF. DNA for the CDR3: TGTGCCAGCAGTCAGTACAGGGCCCACACTGAAGCTTTCTTT.

V and J are TRBV30 and TRBJ1-2; the D is unclear. The V and J ends lost 4 bases and 11 bases respectively, with 17 bases between them. Germline V CDR1 and CDR2: GTSNPN, SVGIG (reference sequence). The CDR3 runs 12 residues. The DNA for the CDR3 is TGTGCCTGGAACCAACCCCGGGATCTATACACCTTC. Its protein product is CAWNQPRDLYTF. Combining the CDR3 with reference TRBV30 and TRBJ1-2 gives the whole variable domain SQTIHQWPATLVQPVGSPLSLECTVEGTSNPNLYWYRQAAGRGLQLLFYSVGIGQISSEVPQNLSASRPQDRQFILSSKKLLLSDSGFYLCAWNQPRDLYTFGSGTRLTVV.

This chain uses TRBV6-1 with TRBJ1-5; TRBD1 agrees at 9 bases. Germline V lookup: CDR1 MNHNS, CDR2 SASEGT. CDR3 size: 13 residues. V gave up 9 bases and J gave up 6 bases; unmatched junction bases: 6. The CDR3 loop reads CASVTGGGQPQHF. CDR3 in DNA: TGTGCCAGTGTTACAGGGGGCGGTCAGCCCCAGCATTTT.

The V gene is TRBV6-5, the J gene TRBJ2-3, with D possibly matching TRBD2 (5 bases). V was trimmed by 2 bases and J by 2 bases, leaving 11 bases between them. The germline V gene has CDR1 MNHEY and CDR2 SVGAGI. The CDR3 totals 15 residues. The CDR3 DNA is TGTGCCAGCAGTTACCGGGAACAGACCACAGATACGCAGTATTTT. Its translation is CASSYREQTTDTQYF.

The chain is built from TRBV5-6 and TRBJ1-3; no definite D call. V was shortened by 2 bases and J by 0 bases, with 9 bases between the two germline ends. This CDR3 has 15 amino acids. Germline loops: CDR1 SGHDT, CDR2 YYEEEE. The CDR3 spells CASSFLLSSGNTIYF. DNA of the CDR3: TGTGCCAGCAGCTTTTTACTATCCTCTGGAAACACCATATATTTT. The full variable domain, in which reference TRBV5-6 and TRBJ1-3 provide the parts outside the CDR3, is DAGVTQSPTHLIKTRGQQVTLRCSPKSGHDTVSWYQQALGQGPQFIFQYYEEEERQRGNFPDRFSGHQFPNYSSELNVNALLLGDSALYLCASSFLLSSGNTIYFGEGSWLTVV.

This chain uses TRBV28 with TRBJ2-3; TRBD2 aligns across 10 bases. J lost 6 bases, V lost 4 bases, and 7 bases had no gene match. The CDR3 consists of 15 residues. Per germline, CDR1 MDHEN and CDR2 SYDVKM. This CDR3 is CASSSPAGGPDTQYF. CDR3 DNA sequence: TGTGCCAGCAGTTCCCCAGCGGGGGGGCCGGATACGCAGTATTTT.

This clone was seen a single time. This chain links TRBV29-1 with TRBJ2-7; possibly TRBD2 for D (5 bases). Trimming removed 6 bases at V and 1 base at J, with 10 bases between. Germline loops: CDR1 SQVTM, CDR2 ANQGSEA. This CDR3 region has 12 residues. The CDR3 bases are TGCAGCGTGCTAGCTGGGTCCTACGAGCAGTACTTC. Protein product: CSVLAGSYEQYF.

This rearrangement joins TRBV28 to TRBJ1-2; 7 bases line up with TRBD1. Germline V CDR1 and CDR2: MDHEN, SYDVKM. V gave up 3 bases and J gave up 2 bases; unmatched junction bases: 9. This CDR3 contains 16 residues. This CDR3 is CASSLVPGQPNYGYTF. CDR3 bases: TGTGCCAGCAGTTTGGTACCGGGACAGCCGAACTATGGCTACACCTTC.

This clone was counted a few times. The chain links TRBV29-1 to TRBJ2-7; tentatively, D is TRBD1 (5 bases). This CDR3 is built from 11 residues. Looked up from germline, CDR1 is SQVTM and CDR2 is ANQGSEA. The V end lost 6 bases, the J end lost 2 bases, and 8 bases lay between the germline ends. The CDR3 sequence is CSVTETYEQYF. The CDR3, as DNA: TGCAGCGTGACAGAGACCTACGAGCAGTACTTC.

The V gene is TRBV6-5, the J gene TRBJ2-5; 7 bases map to TRBD2. Germline lookup yields CDR1 MNHEY and CDR2 SVGAGI. The CDR3 runs 13 residues. V shed 11 bases, J shed 9 bases, and the junction held 15 bases outside the gene matches. The CDR3 reads CASCGGLDTAQYF. As DNA, the CDR3 is TGTGCCTCATGCGGGGGACTGGATACGGCCCAGTACTTC.

This chain connects TRBV9 to TRBJ1-3; D is ambiguous. This CDR3 is built from 16 residues. V dropped 0 bases and J dropped 4 bases, with 14 bases sitting between them. CDR1 and CDR2 (germline): SGDLS, YYNGEE. The CDR3 loop reads CASSVATARIGNTIYF. The CDR3 DNA sequence: TGTGCCAGCAGCGTAGCTACGGCCAGGATCGGAAACACCATATATTTT.

The chain is built from TRBV9 and TRBJ2-2; D unresolved. The V end was cut by 0 bases, the J end by 1 base, with 10 bases between. CDR3 length equals 16 residues. The germline V gene encodes CDR1 SGDLS and CDR2 YYNGEE. This CDR3 is CASSVGRSRNTGELFF. The CDR3, as DNA: TGTGCCAGCAGCGTAGGCAGGTCACGGAACACCGGGGAGCTGTTTTTT.

The gene calls are TRBV6-5 and TRBJ1-2; maybe TRBD1 (6 bases). CDR1 and CDR2 from the germline V gene are MNHEY and SVGAGI. The CDR3 loop spans 14 amino acids. V shed 6 bases and J shed 0 bases, with 11 bases lying between them. CDR3 sequence (DNA): TGTGCCAGCAGACAACAGGGCTCTAACTATGGCTACACCTTC. This encodes CASRQQGSNYGYTF.

The V and J genes are TRBV11-3 and TRBJ2-1; 10 bases are shared with TRBD2. The V gene end was trimmed by 3 bases and the J gene end by 7 bases; junction bases not matched to a gene: 9. Per the germline V gene, CDR1 is SGHNT and CDR2 is YENEEA. The CDR3 sequence is 16 residues long. The CDR3 coding sequence is TGTGCCAGCAGCTTCTCCGGGACTAGCGTAGAGAATGAGCAGTTCTTC. It yields the protein CASSFSGTSVENEQFF.

For the CDR3, the DNA is TGCAGCGCCCGTATCTCCCCCAACACCGGGGAGCTGTTTTTT. This gives the protein CSARISPNTGELFF. The chain uses TRBV29-1 and TRBJ2-2; no clear D. V lost 7 bases and J 2 bases, leaving 14 bases between the germline ends. Germline-derived CDR1 and CDR2 are SQVTM and ANQGSEA. This CDR3 has 14 amino acids.

The chain joins TRBV28 to TRBJ1-1; 9 nucleotides line up with TRBD1. The CDR3 is 15 amino acids. With 6 bases clipped from V and 0 bases from J, the junction kept 5 bases outside the gene matches. Germline CDR1 and CDR2: MDHEN and SYDVKM. This CDR3 is CASRGQGRLNTEAFF. The CDR3 DNA reads as TGTGCCAGCAGGGGACAGGGACGTCTGAACACTGAAGCTTTCTTT.

The chain couples TRBV7-6 to TRBJ2-1, with TRBD2 identical over 8 bases. Germline trimming cut 5 bases from V and 3 bases from J; bases unmatched to any gene: 6. CDR1 is SGHVS and CDR2 is FNYEAQ in the germline V gene. The CDR3 runs to 15 residues. CDR3 loop: CASSPSGSLYNEQFF. CDR3 bases: TGTGCCAGCAGCCCAAGCGGGAGTCTCTACAATGAGCAGTTCTTC.

As regards this clone: Relative to the germline gene, one junction end is altered; a read error may explain this. This chain connects TRBV28 to TRBJ2-2, with D perhaps TRBD2 (5 bases). This CDR3 is 16 amino acids long. Germline lookup yields CDR1 MDHEN and CDR2 SYDVKM. The CDR3 loop is CASNGGDAKNTEELFF. In DNA, the CDR3 is TGTGCCAGCAACGGAGGAGATGCAAAGAACACCGAGGAGCTGTTTTTT. The entire variable domain, with the rest obtained from reference TRBV28 and TRBJ2-2, is as follows: DVKVTQSSRYLVKRTGEKVFLECVQDMDHENMFWYRQDPGLGLRLIYFSYDVKMKEKGDIPEGYSVSREKKERFSLILESASTNQTSMYLCASNGGDAKNTEELFFGEGSRLTVL.

The rearrangement joins TRBV5-4 to TRBJ2-7; 9 nucleotides line up with TRBD2. Trimming cost V 1 base and J 4 bases; bases outside gene matches: 3. CDR3 length: 14 amino acids. Germline assignment: CDR1 SGHNT and CDR2 YYREEE (reference sequence). CDR3 DNA sequence: TGTGCCAGCAGCTTGTCAGCGGGAGGTTACGAGCAGTACTTC. It yields the protein CASSLSAGGYEQYF. Complete variable domain (other parts from reference TRBV5-4 and TRBJ2-7): ETGVTQSPTHLIKTRGQQVTLRCSSQSGHNTVSWYQQALGQGPQFIFQYYREEENGRGNFPPRFSGLQFPNYSSELNVNALELDDSALYLCASSLSAGGYEQYFGPGTRLTVT.

The chain couples TRBV28 to TRBJ2-7; 9 bases match TRBD2. CDR3 size: 14 residues. Losses at the gene ends were 5 bases for V and 3 bases for J; bases not matched to a gene: 5. Per the germline V gene, CDR1 is MDHEN and CDR2 is SYDVKM. CDR3 nucleotides: TGTGCCAGCAGTACGACTAGCGGTGTCTACGAGCAGTACTTC. Translation gives CASSTTSGVYEQYF. Variable domain in full (rest from reference TRBV28 and TRBJ2-7): DVKVTQSSRYLVKRTGEKVFLECVQDMDHENMFWYRQDPGLGLRLIYFSYDVKMKEKGDIPEGYSVSREKKERFSLILESASTNQTSMYLCASSTTSGVYEQYFGPGTRLTVT.

V and J are TRBV19 and TRBJ2-2; no reliable D call. Germline loops: CDR1 LNHDA, CDR2 SQIVND (reference sequence). The V gene lost 3 bases and the J gene lost 4 bases, with 9 bases spanning the gap. The CDR3 consists of 14 residues. The CDR3 nucleotides are TGTGCCAGTAGTATCCACCTAGTCACCGGGGAGCTGTTTTTT. Encoded protein: CASSIHLVTGELFF. Full variable domain (missing parts from reference TRBV19 and TRBJ2-2): DGGITQSPKYLFRKEGQNVTLSCEQNLNHDAMYWYRQDPGQGLRLIYYSQIVNDFQKGDIAEGYSVSREKKESFPLTVTSAQKNPTAFYLCASSIHLVTGELFFGEGSRLTVL.

This clone was observed a few times. V and J are TRBV6-6 and TRBJ1-1; D is unresolved. The ends were cut back, 6 bases at V and 2 bases at J, with 4 bases in the middle. Germline V lookup: CDR1 MNHNY, CDR2 SVGAGI (reference sequence). The CDR3 totals 11 residues. CDR3 sequence: CASRYNTEAFF. CDR3 nucleotide sequence: TGTGCCAGCAGGTATAACACTGAAGCTTTCTTT.

The chain links TRBV5-5 to TRBJ1-5; maybe TRBD1 (5 bases). V lost 2 bases and J lost 0, with 15 bases in between. The CDR3 has 17 amino acids. Germline-derived CDR1 and CDR2 are SGHKS and YYEKEE (reference sequence). CDR3 DNA: TGTGCCAGCAGCTTAGATCCCGGCAGGGCTAGCAATCAGCCCCAGCATTTT. This translates into CASSLDPGRASNQPQHF. The complete variable domain, with remaining parts taken from reference TRBV5-5 and TRBJ1-5, reads DAGVTQSPTHLIKTRGQQVTLRCSPISGHKSVSWYQQVLGQGPQFIFQYYEKEERGRGNFPDRFSARQFPNYSSELNVNALLLGDSALYLCASSLDPGRASNQPQHFGDGTRLSIL.

The rearrangement links TRBV19 to TRBJ1-5; weak D call: TRBD1 (6 bases). The CDR3 is made up of 15 amino acids. Trimming pared 7 bases from V and 7 bases from J, leaving 20 bases between. Per the germline V gene, CDR1 is LNHDA and CDR2 is SQIVND (reference sequence). CDR3 coding DNA: TGTGCCAGTACCTTTTCTGGGACACCAAGGCAGCCCCAGCATTTT. It yields the protein CASTFSGTPRQPQHF.

The chain employs TRBV7-9 and TRBJ1-5; TRBD1 aligns across 9 bases. CDR3 length: 14 amino acids. With V trimmed by 5 bases and J by 5 bases, 4 bases remained unmatched. Looked up from germline, CDR1 is SEHNR and CDR2 is FQNEAQ (reference sequence). The CDR3 loop is CASSPWDRDQPQHF. The CDR3 DNA sequence: TGTGCCAGCAGCCCCTGGGACAGGGATCAGCCCCAGCATTTT. The full variable domain, completed using reference TRBV7-9 and TRBJ1-5, is DTGVSQNPRHKITKRGQNVTFRCDPISEHNRLYWYRQTLGQGPEFLTYFQNEAQLEKSRLLSDRFSAERPKGSFSTLEIQRTEQGDSAMYLCASSPWDRDQPQHFGDGTRLSIL.

This chain links TRBV28 with TRBJ2-3; 7 bases are shared with TRBD1. Trimming at V came to 8 bases and at J to 2 bases, leaving 10 bases not matched to a gene. CDR3 length equals 15 residues. Germline CDR1 MDHEN, CDR2 SYDVKM. In nucleotides, the CDR3 is TGTGCCAGCCCTCCGGGACAGCTGGTCACAGATACGCAGTATTTT. It translates to CASPPGQLVTDTQYF. The full variable domain, in which reference TRBV28 and TRBJ2-3 provide the parts outside the CDR3, is DVKVTQSSRYLVKRTGEKVFLECVQDMDHENMFWYRQDPGLGLRLIYFSYDVKMKEKGDIPEGYSVSREKKERFSLILESASTNQTSMYLCASPPGQLVTDTQYFGPGTRLTVL.